The rows below give T cell receptor beta chains drawn from one sample of a study of T cells in Graves' hyperthyroidism and ophthalmopathy. In TCRdb, the multiplex PCR reads were re-called with MiXCR into one record per CDR3 protein. In the table there are about 700,000 distinct CDR3 sequences, around 15% of which are singletons. Sequenced material: blood. The receptors come from a woman aged 18-35 years with Graves' hyperthyroidism. CDR3s include the opening cysteine and the closing phenylalanine or tryptophan. Fields, in order: CDR3 DNA, CDR3 protein, V gene, J gene, CDR3 length, clone size, D gene. D genes are given only for firm matches. Size values are once, few and many counts, or a class for expanded clones, and some rows have none.

CDR3 DNA: TGTGCCACCAGTGATTTTGGAGACCGGACAGATACGCAGTATTTT
CDR3 protein: CATSDFGDRTDTQYF
V gene: TRBV24-1
J gene: TRBJ2-3
CDR3 length: 15
clone size: NA
D gene: NA

CDR3 DNA: TGTGCCAGCAGCTTTGCCGCCCCGAACACTGAAGCTTTCTTT
CDR3 protein: CASSFAAPNTEAFF
V gene: TRBV7-2
J gene: TRBJ1-1
CDR3 length: 14
clone size: NA
D gene: NA

CDR3 DNA: TGCGCTTTTCGTTCCGGGACTCTAAGGGAGCAGTTCTTC
CDR3 protein: CAFRSGTLREQFF
V gene: TRBV29-1
J gene: TRBJ2-1
CDR3 length: 13
clone size: NA
D gene: NA

CDR3 DNA: TGTGCCACCAGTGAACCCCTTGTGGCGGGACGCACAGATACGCAGTATTTT
CDR3 protein: CATSEPLVAGRTDTQYF
V gene: TRBV24-1
J gene: TRBJ2-3
CDR3 length: 17
clone size: many
D gene: NA

CDR3 DNA: TGTGCCAGCAGCGCCGCCGGGACAGGGAGCGACGAGCAGTACTTC
CDR3 protein: CASSAAGTGSDEQYF
V gene: TRBV9
J gene: TRBJ2-7
CDR3 length: 15
clone size: many
D gene: TRBD1

CDR3 DNA: TGTGCCAGCAGCGACGCGGGGTCGGGCACAGATACGCAGTATTTT
CDR3 protein: CASSDAGSGTDTQYF
V gene: TRBV7-6
J gene: TRBJ2-3
CDR3 length: 15
clone size: many
D gene: NA

CDR3 DNA: TGTGCCAGCAGCTGGACGTCGCGAGCTAACTATGGCTACACCTTC
CDR3 protein: CASSWTSRANYGYTF
V gene: TRBV6-1
J gene: TRBJ1-2
CDR3 length: 15
clone size: NA
D gene: NA

CDR3 DNA: TGTGCCAGCAGTTACTCTGGGACAGCACAAGAGACCCAGTACTTC
CDR3 protein: CASSYSGTAQETQYF
V gene: TRBV11-2
J gene: TRBJ2-5
CDR3 length: 15
clone size: few
D gene: TRBD1

CDR3 DNA: TGCAGTGCCCCTGGGCAGGGGCAGGTGTTTGATACGCAGTATTTT
CDR3 protein: CSAPGQGQVFDTQYF
V gene: TRBV20-1
J gene: TRBJ2-3
CDR3 length: 15
clone size: many
D gene: NA

CDR3 DNA: TGCAGTGCTAGAGATGGAGCGGGAGGATTGAATGAGCAGTTCTTC
CDR3 protein: CSARDGAGGLNEQFF
V gene: TRBV20-1
J gene: TRBJ2-1
CDR3 length: 15
clone size: many
D gene: TRBD2

CDR3 DNA: TGCGCCAGCAGCTTTGGTTTAGGCTATGAGCAGTTCTTC
CDR3 protein: CASSFGLGYEQFF
V gene: TRBV5-1
J gene: TRBJ2-1
CDR3 length: 13
clone size: few
D gene: NA

CDR3 DNA: TGCGCCAGCAGTGAAGCAGTGGGGACTGAAGCTTTCTTT
CDR3 protein: CASSEAVGTEAFF
V gene: TRBV10-1
J gene: TRBJ1-1
CDR3 length: 13
clone size: NA
D gene: NA

CDR3 DNA: TGTGCCATCACCCCGCGGGAGGGCGCGTACAATGAGCAGTTCTTC
CDR3 protein: CAITPREGAYNEQFF
V gene: TRBV10-3
J gene: TRBJ2-1
CDR3 length: 15
clone size: many
D gene: TRBD2

CDR3 DNA: TGTGCCAGCAGCCCGACAGGGCGGGGCCGCTACTACGAGCAGTACTTC
CDR3 protein: CASSPTGRGRYYEQYF
V gene: TRBV7-2
J gene: TRBJ2-7
CDR3 length: 16
clone size: many
D gene: NA

CDR3 DNA: TGTGCCAGCAGTTTTTATGGATTGAACACTGAAGCTTTCTTT
CDR3 protein: CASSFYGLNTEAFF
V gene: TRBV27
J gene: TRBJ1-1
CDR3 length: 14
clone size: many
D gene: NA

CDR3 DNA: TGCAGTGCTAGAGATGGGGCTAGCGGGAACTCCTACAATGAGCAGTTCTTC
CDR3 protein: CSARDGASGNSYNEQFF
V gene: TRBV20-1
J gene: TRBJ2-1
CDR3 length: 17
clone size: many
D gene: TRBD2

CDR3 DNA: TGTGCCAGCAGTCCCGAACCAACAGGGGCGAGCGAAAAACTGTTTTTT
CDR3 protein: CASSPEPTGASEKLFF
V gene: TRBV6-1
J gene: TRBJ1-4
CDR3 length: 16
clone size: many
D gene: TRBD1

CDR3 DNA: TGTGCCTGGAGCCGACAGGGGTTAGAGACCCAGTACTTC
CDR3 protein: CAWSRQGLETQYF
V gene: TRBV30
J gene: TRBJ2-5
CDR3 length: 13
clone size: many
D gene: TRBD1

CDR3 DNA: TGTGCCAGCGACGGGACAGAGACCCAGTACTTC
CDR3 protein: CASDGTETQYF
V gene: TRBV27
J gene: TRBJ2-5
CDR3 length: 11
clone size: once
D gene: NA

CDR3 DNA: TGTGCCAGCAGTTACAGGGAACTCTACGAGCAGTACTTC
CDR3 protein: CASSYRELYEQYF
V gene: TRBV6-5
J gene: TRBJ2-7
CDR3 length: 13
clone size: NA
D gene: NA

CDR3 DNA: TGTGCCAGCAGTAAAAATCTAGGGGCACGACATTATAGCAATCAGCCCCAGCATTTT
CDR3 protein: CASSKNLGARHYSNQPQHF
V gene: TRBV28
J gene: TRBJ1-5
CDR3 length: 19
clone size: many
D gene: NA

CDR3 DNA: TGTGCCAGCAGTTACTCCCCCAAATCGACAGCTAACTATGGCTACACCTTC
CDR3 protein: CASSYSPKSTANYGYTF
V gene: TRBV6-2/TRBV6-3
J gene: TRBJ1-2
CDR3 length: 17
clone size: many
D gene: NA

CDR3 DNA: TGTGCCAGCAGTATGCGGACTGGCTACGAGCAGTACTTC
CDR3 protein: CASSMRTGYEQYF
V gene: TRBV27
J gene: TRBJ2-7
CDR3 length: 13
clone size: few
D gene: NA

CDR3 DNA: TGTGCCAGCAGCTTAAGTCCTGCCGTCAAGACCCAGTACTTC
CDR3 protein: CASSLSPAVKTQYF
V gene: TRBV7-9
J gene: TRBJ2-5
CDR3 length: 14
clone size: many
D gene: NA

CDR3 DNA: TGTGCCAGTATGTTTGGGGCTGGCGGGTATGGCTACACCTTC
CDR3 protein: CASMFGAGGYGYTF
V gene: TRBV19
J gene: TRBJ1-2
CDR3 length: 14
clone size: NA
D gene: NA

CDR3 DNA: TGCAGTGCTAGGGCAGGGCCCTATAGCAATCAGCCCCAGCATTTT
CDR3 protein: CSARAGPYSNQPQHF
V gene: TRBV20-1
J gene: TRBJ1-5
CDR3 length: 15
clone size: NA
D gene: NA

CDR3 DNA: TGCGCCAGCAGCCTTAGACGAGGGGGCATCGATACGCAGTATTTT
CDR3 protein: CASSLRRGGIDTQYF
V gene: TRBV4-1
J gene: TRBJ2-3
CDR3 length: 15
clone size: many
D gene: TRBD1

CDR3 DNA: TGCAGCGTTCGATCCGTCACAGATACGCAGTATTTT
CDR3 protein: CSVRSVTDTQYF
V gene: TRBV29-1
J gene: TRBJ2-3
CDR3 length: 12
clone size: NA
D gene: NA

CDR3 DNA: TGTGCCTGGAGTCCCCGCCTGCCAAGCTCCTACGAGCAGTACTTC
CDR3 protein: CAWSPRLPSSYEQYF
V gene: TRBV30
J gene: TRBJ2-7
CDR3 length: 15
clone size: many
D gene: NA

CDR3 DNA: TGCAGTGCTAGTGGGACAAGGGAGTCACCCCTCCACTTT
CDR3 protein: CSASGTRESPLHF
V gene: TRBV20-1
J gene: TRBJ1-6
CDR3 length: 13
clone size: NA
D gene: NA

CDR3 DNA: TGTGCCAGCAGCGACCCAACCGGGACTAGCGGCTATAGCTCCTACAATGAGCAGTTCTTC
CDR3 protein: CASSDPTGTSGYSSYNEQFF
V gene: TRBV2
J gene: TRBJ2-1
CDR3 length: 20
clone size: many
D gene: TRBD2

CDR3 DNA: TGTGCCAGCAGCTCAACCCCGGGACTAGCCTACGAGCAGTACTTC
CDR3 protein: CASSSTPGLAYEQYF
V gene: TRBV7-9
J gene: TRBJ2-7
CDR3 length: 15
clone size: NA
D gene: TRBD2

CDR3 DNA: TGCAGTGCCCCGGGACTAGCGGGAGGGCGCTACGAGCAGTACTTC
CDR3 protein: CSAPGLAGGRYEQYF
V gene: TRBV20-1
J gene: TRBJ2-7
CDR3 length: 15
clone size: many
D gene: TRBD2

CDR3 DNA: TGTGCCAGCAGTGAAGAGGCAGGGACTGTCAATGAGCAGTTCTTC
CDR3 protein: CASSEEAGTVNEQFF
V gene: TRBV6-1
J gene: TRBJ2-1
CDR3 length: 15
clone size: NA
D gene: NA

CDR3 DNA: TGCGCCAGCAGCTTCGGGGGGGGGCACAATGAGCAGTTCTTC
CDR3 protein: CASSFGGGHNEQFF
V gene: TRBV5-1
J gene: TRBJ2-1
CDR3 length: 14
clone size: NA
D gene: TRBD2

CDR3 DNA: TGCGCCAGCAGCTCCGGGGGGAGCTATGGCTACACCTTC
CDR3 protein: CASSSGGSYGYTF
V gene: TRBV5-1
J gene: TRBJ1-2
CDR3 length: 13
clone size: few
D gene: NA

CDR3 DNA: TGCGCCAGCAGCCAGGCGACAGGGCGCGGCTACACCTTC
CDR3 protein: CASSQATGRGYTF
V gene: TRBV4-3
J gene: TRBJ1-2
CDR3 length: 13
clone size: few
D gene: TRBD1

CDR3 DNA: TGTGCCAGCAGCCAAGACCCGGGGGCCAACACTGAAGCTTTCTTT
CDR3 protein: CASSQDPGANTEAFF
V gene: TRBV3-1
J gene: TRBJ1-1
CDR3 length: 15
clone size: many
D gene: NA

CDR3 DNA: TGTGCCAGCAGTTGGCGGGAGGAGGTCGGGGAGCTGTTTTTT
CDR3 protein: CASSWREEVGELFF
V gene: TRBV6-1
J gene: TRBJ2-2
CDR3 length: 14
clone size: few
D gene: TRBD2

CDR3 DNA: TGTGCCTGGAGTGCCGGGACTAGCGGCACAGATACGCAGTATTTT
CDR3 protein: CAWSAGTSGTDTQYF
V gene: TRBV30
J gene: TRBJ2-3
CDR3 length: 15
clone size: many
D gene: TRBD2

CDR3 DNA: TGTGCCAGTAGCGGGAGGGCCGAAAGCACAGATACGCAGTATTTT
CDR3 protein: CASSGRAESTDTQYF
V gene: TRBV4-2
J gene: TRBJ2-3
CDR3 length: 15
clone size: many
D gene: TRBD2

CDR3 DNA: TGCAGTGCTAGAGGACAGGATTTCTACGAGCAGTACTTC
CDR3 protein: CSARGQDFYEQYF
V gene: TRBV20-1
J gene: TRBJ2-7
CDR3 length: 13
clone size: many
D gene: NA

CDR3 DNA: TGCGCCAGCAGCTCCGGGACTCTCGGGGCCTACGAGCAGTACTTC
CDR3 protein: CASSSGTLGAYEQYF
V gene: TRBV5-1
J gene: TRBJ2-7
CDR3 length: 15
clone size: NA
D gene: NA

CDR3 DNA: TGTGCCAGCAGCCAAAAACTCCGGGACAGGGCCTACAATGAGCAGTTCTTC
CDR3 protein: CASSQKLRDRAYNEQFF
V gene: TRBV3-1
J gene: TRBJ2-1
CDR3 length: 17
clone size: many
D gene: TRBD1